One and the same sample provided the 15 T cell receptor beta chains below, sequenced in a study of blood T cell repertoires in COVID-19. Profiling relied on immunoSEQ multiplex PCR, and the TCRdb table lists in-frame clones only, not all of them. Of over 60,000 clones listed, 60% to 85% are singletons. The sequencing sample was made of peripheral blood. The source is a woman aged 80 or over with acute or convalescent COVID-19.

The genes are TRBV10-3 and TRBJ2-7; no reliable D call. The CDR3 contains 13 residues. The germline gives CDR1 ENHRY, CDR2 SYGVKD. Trimming cost V 3 bases and J 3 bases, with 9 bases left between them. The CDR3 is CAISDQVLYEQYF. The CDR3, as DNA: TGTGCCATCAGTGACCAGGTCCTCTACGAGCAGTACTTC.

This chain joins TRBV28 and TRBJ1-1, with D perhaps TRBD1 (5 bases). There are 18 residues in the CDR3. Germline V gene data show CDR1 as MDHEN and CDR2 as SYDVKM. V lost 4 bases, J lost 4 bases, and 25 bases lay in between. CDR3 sequence reads: CASSSGGEGVPEGTEAFF. The CDR3 region has the DNA TGTGCCAGCAGTTCTGGGGGTGAGGGCGTACCGGAGGGCACTGAAGCTTTCTTT.

The chain combines TRBV28 with TRBJ2-1, with a weak D call TRBD2 (6 bases). The CDR3 has 13 residues. Trimming stripped 5 bases from V and 7 bases from J, with 12 bases between. In germline, CDR1 is MDHEN, CDR2 SYDVKM. This chain's CDR3 is CASSKGLRNEQFF. Written as DNA, the CDR3 is TGTGCCAGCAGTAAGGGACTTCGGAATGAGCAGTTCTTC.

V and J are TRBV7-2 and TRBJ2-7, with TRBD1 identical over 9 bases. V trimming: 2 bases; J trimming: 4 bases; junction bases outside the gene matches: 3. This CDR3 has 14 residues. Germline V gene sequence: CDR1 SGHTA, CDR2 FQGNSA. The CDR3 region has the DNA TGTGCCAGCAGCTTAACGACAGGGGGGTACGAGCAGTACTTC. Translating it yields CASSLTTGGYEQYF.

In this sample, this clone turned up a few times. This rearrangement joins TRBV5-1 to TRBJ2-6; 9 bases agree with TRBD1. The CDR3 covers 17 residues. V gave up 3 bases and J gave up 2 bases; unmatched junction bases: 6. Per germline, CDR1 SGHRS and CDR2 YFSETQ. DNA of the CDR3: TGCGCCAGCAGCTGGGGACAGGGAAGGACTGGGGCCAACGTCCTGACTTTC. Amino acids: CASSWGQGRTGANVLTF.

This clone was found a few times. The chain recombines TRBV3-1 (or the pseudogene TRBV3-2) with TRBJ2-1; TRBD2 might be the D (6 bases). The ends were cut back, 2 bases at V and 6 bases at J, with 8 bases in the middle. The CDR3 runs to 13 residues. Germline assignment: CDR1 LGHDT and CDR2 YNNKEL (reference sequence). CDR3 sequence: CASSQWDSNEQFF. The CDR3 DNA reads TGTGCCAGCAGCCAATGGGACTCCAATGAGCAGTTCTTC.

The CDR3 protein is CASRGGQGRNTGELFF. In DNA, the CDR3 is TGTGCCAGCAGGGGGGGACAGGGAAGGAACACCGGGGAGCTGTTTTTT. The chain uses TRBV6-6 and TRBJ2-2, with 9 bases matching TRBD1. This CDR3 has 16 amino acids. From germline, CDR1 is MNHNY and CDR2 SVGAGI (reference sequence). The V and J ends lost 6 bases and 1 base, in that order; junction bases with no gene match: 6.

The sample holds a few counts of this clone. The chain has TRBV5-1 and TRBJ1-4, with D uncertain. Deletions cut 0 bases from V and 3 bases from J, with 9 bases between. Germline V CDR1 and CDR2: SGHRS, YFSETQ. There are 15 residues in the CDR3. For the CDR3, the DNA is TGCGCCAGCAGCTTGGGATTGAGGGCTAATGAAAAACTGTTTTTT. Translating it yields CASSLGLRANEKLFF.

The J gene is TRBJ2-3, the V gene TRBV6-5; TRBD2 aligns across 13 bases. The germline V gene encodes CDR1 MNHEY and CDR2 SVGAGI. This CDR3 is 16 amino acids long. The trim removed 0 bases at V and 5 bases at J, leaving 2 bases unmatched. The CDR3 bases are TGTGCCAGCAGTTACTCCTGGACTAGCGGGAGAGATACGCAGTATTTT. It translates to CASSYSWTSGRDTQYF.

The chain is built from TRBV29-1 and TRBJ2-3, with unresolved D. The CDR3 length is 12 residues. Trimming took off 0 bases at V and 4 bases at J, with 5 bases between the two ends. CDR1 and CDR2 from the germline V gene are SQVTM and ANQGSEA. The CDR3: CSVEDRPDTQYF. CDR3 bases: TGCAGCGTTGAAGACAGGCCAGATACGCAGTATTTT.

The chain uses TRBV28 and TRBJ1-1, with a tentative D call TRBD1 (6 bases). Germline CDR1 reads MDHEN; CDR2 reads SYDVKM. The CDR3 spans 12 residues. Trimming took off 8 bases at V and 3 bases at J, with 10 bases between the two ends. CDR3 DNA sequence: TGTGCCAGCCAGGACAGTTACACTGAAGCTTTCTTT. Its translation is CASQDSYTEAFF.

The count of this clone is one. The chain combines TRBV2 with TRBJ1-2; TRBD1 matches at 8 bases. Germline values: CDR1 SNHLY, CDR2 FYNNEI. The CDR3 runs 13 residues. V was clipped by 4 bases and J by 2 bases; unmatched bases: 0. CDR3: CASSGTGNYGYTF. The CDR3 DNA reads TGTGCCAGCAGTGGGACAGGGAACTATGGCTACACCTTC.

The chain employs TRBV5-1 and TRBJ2-7; 8 nucleotides agree with TRBD2. CDR1 and CDR2 from the germline V gene are SGHRS and YFSETQ. CDR3 length equals 14 residues. Trimming cost V 5 bases and J 2 bases; bases outside gene matches: 6. In DNA, the CDR3 is TGCGCCAGCAGTTTACTAGCGGATACCTACGAGCAGTACTTC. Translation gives CASSLLADTYEQYF.

The gene calls are TRBV28 and TRBJ1-2; D remains unclear. Germline V gives CDR1 MDHEN, CDR2 SYDVKM. The germline V and J ends were trimmed by 7 bases and 6 bases, with 18 bases remaining between them. CDR3 length: 14 residues. The chain's CDR3 is CASTLPPGRNGYTF. For the CDR3, the DNA is TGTGCCAGCACTCTCCCCCCGGGTAGGAATGGCTACACCTTC.

The chain recombines TRBV6-5 with TRBJ1-5; 9 bases fit TRBD1. V gave up 4 bases and J gave up 2 bases; unmatched junction bases: 3. The germline CDR1 and CDR2 sequences are MNHEY and SVGAGI. The CDR3 is 15 amino acids. CDR3 protein: CASSWRTGGNQPQHF. The CDR3 DNA is TGTGCCAGCAGTTGGCGGACAGGGGGCAATCAGCCCCAGCATTTT.